This paragraph reports one TCR beta chain. The antigen is unknown. This entry comes from a study of beta chain features in type 1 diabetes. Study-wide points: TCRB CDR3 length was moderately but significantly reduced in all four CD4+ subsets of Type 1 diabetes patients.

The isolated RNA, all of it, was reverse transcribed, so expressed TCRB transcripts were what got sequenced. TCRdb keeps only in-frame clones here, not all; method: immunoSEQ multiplex PCR. This table has 500,000 to 650,000 clones, roughly 12% appearing once. Germline loops: CDR1 SGHTA, CDR2 FQGTGA. Trimming left V 2 bases short and J 2 bases short, with 13 bases between. The CDR3 extends over 16 amino acids. This TCR was sampled from a man aged 25-45 years with type 1 diabetes. The specimen sequenced was naive CD4+ T cells from blood. This sequence joins TRBV7-3 and TRBJ2-1, with a possible D match to TRBD2 (6 bases). This CDR3 reads CASSLGGGYPYNEQFF. The CDR3 nucleotides are TGTGCCAGCAGCTTAGGGGGAGGATACCCCTACAATGAGCAGTTCTTC.